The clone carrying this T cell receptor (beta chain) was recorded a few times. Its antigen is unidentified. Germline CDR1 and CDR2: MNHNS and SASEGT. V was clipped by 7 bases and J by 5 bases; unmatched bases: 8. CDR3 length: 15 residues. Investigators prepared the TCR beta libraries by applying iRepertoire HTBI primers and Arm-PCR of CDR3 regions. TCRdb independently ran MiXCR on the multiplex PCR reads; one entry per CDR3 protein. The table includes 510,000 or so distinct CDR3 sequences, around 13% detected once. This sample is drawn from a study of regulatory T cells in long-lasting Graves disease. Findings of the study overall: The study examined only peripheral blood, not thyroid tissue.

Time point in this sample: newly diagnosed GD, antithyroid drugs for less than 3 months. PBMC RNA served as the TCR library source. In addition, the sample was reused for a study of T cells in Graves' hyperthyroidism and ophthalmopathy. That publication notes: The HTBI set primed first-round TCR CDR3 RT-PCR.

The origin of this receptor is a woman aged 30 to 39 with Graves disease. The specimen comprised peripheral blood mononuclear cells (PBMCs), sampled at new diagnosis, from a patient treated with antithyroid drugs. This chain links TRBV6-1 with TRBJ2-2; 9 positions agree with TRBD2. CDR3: CASITGTSLTGELFF. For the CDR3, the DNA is TGTGCCAGCATTACCGGGACTAGCTTAACCGGGGAGCTGTTTTTT.